These T cell receptor beta chains were read from a single sample in a study of blood T cell repertoires in COVID-19. Assay: immunoSEQ multiplex PCR; the TCRdb copy retains only in-frame clones and omits some. This repertoire shows about 200,000 clones, around 81% found once; its top ten account for roughly 6.9%. Sequencing used PBMCs or T cells enriched from blood (not recorded which). These receptor sequences come from a man aged 40-49 years who had recovered from COVID-19. CDR3s include the opening cysteine and the closing phenylalanine or tryptophan. A D gene is named only where the DNA matches it firmly. Part of the rows lack a size; the others show once, few, many or a class for expanded clones.

>14|NA|NA|TRBJ1-1|TRBV5-1
TGCGCCAGCAGCTCGGACAGTATGAACACTGAAGCTTTCTTT
CASSSDSMNTEAFF
>14|NA|TRBD1|TRBJ1-2|TRBV10-3
TGTGCCATCAGTAAAACACAGGGGGCAGTTGGCTACACCTTC
CAISKTQGAVGYTF
>16|NA|TRBD1|TRBJ2-2|TRBV24-1
TGTGCCACCAGTGATCCGGGACAGGGAATCACCGGGGAGCTGTTTTTT
CATSDPGQGITGELFF
>16|NA|TRBD1|TRBJ1-4|TRBV6-6
TGTGCCAGCACCAGACGACAGGGGGCAACTAATGAAAAACTGTTTTTT
CASTRRQGATNEKLFF
>15|NA|TRBD1|TRBJ2-2|TRBV11-2
TGTGCCAGCAGCGCGCGACAGGGAGAGACCGGGGAGCTGTTTTTT
CASSARQGETGELFF
>15|NA|NA|TRBJ2-5|TRBV4-1
TGCGCCAGCAGCCAAGATAGGCCAGGGCGAGAGACCCAGTACTTC
CASSQDRPGRETQYF
>15|NA|NA|TRBJ2-5|TRBV14
TGTGCCAGCAGGTACGGACGTGGAGGTCAAGAGACCCAGTACTTC
CASRYGRGGQETQYF
>12|NA|NA|TRBJ1-2|TRBV2
TGTGCCAGCAGTGAGGTCGGGTATGGCTACACCTTC
CASSEVGYGYTF
>14|NA|NA|TRBJ1-4|TRBV9
TGTGCCAGCAGCGTCGGGGTTACGAGTGAAAAACTGTTTTTT
CASSVGVTSEKLFF
>13|NA|NA|TRBJ1-5|TRBV2
TGTGCCAGCAGTGCACGAGACACCCAGCCCCAGCATTTT
CASSARDTQPQHF
>13|NA|NA|TRBJ2-1|TRBV5-1
TGCGCCAGCAGAGTTGCAAGCGGCAATGAGCAGTTCTTC
CASRVASGNEQFF
>16|NA|TRBD1|TRBJ1-4|TRBV4-1
TGCGCCAGCAGCCAAGATAGGGGGCTCTCTAATGAAAAACTGTTTTTT
CASSQDRGLSNEKLFF
>18|NA|TRBD2|TRBJ2-7|TRBV5-4
TGTGCCAGCAGCTTGGCCGGAATAGCGGGGGGGATAACCTACGAGCAGTACTTC
CASSLAGIAGGITYEQYF
>14|NA|TRBD1|TRBJ1-5|TRBV27
TGTGCCAGCAGTCCACAGGGGACTGATCAGCCCCAGCATTTT
CASSPQGTDQPQHF
>14|NA|TRBD1|TRBJ1-1|TRBV29-1
TGCAGCGTTGGCTGGGGGACAGGAGGGACTGAAGCTTTCTTT
CSVGWGTGGTEAFF
>15|NA|TRBD1|TRBJ1-6|TRBV7-9
TGTGCCAGCAGCTTTCAACAGGGGGTTGGTTCACCCCTCCACTTT
CASSFQQGVGSPLHF
>16|NA|NA|TRBJ1-1|TRBV19
TGTGCCAGTAGTATCGAGTCAGGCAGAGCGAACACTGAAGCTTTCTTT
CASSIESGRANTEAFF
>17|NA|TRBD1|TRBJ1-2|TRBV7-8
TGTGCCAGCAGCGGAAGGGACAGTGGAATGACTAACTATGGCTACACCTTC
CASSGRDSGMTNYGYTF
>16|NA|NA|TRBJ2-7|TRBV4-1
TGCGCCAGCAGCCAGGGACCGGGACAAGTTTACTACGAGCAGTACTTC
CASSQGPGQVYYEQYF
>14|NA|TRBD1|TRBJ1-1|TRBV5-4
TGTGCCAGCAGCTTAGGGACAGACCTCACTGAAGCTTTCTTT
CASSLGTDLTEAFF
>19|NA|TRBD2|TRBJ2-3|TRBV14
TGTGCCAGCAGCCACGGACTAGCGGGGGGGCGATCCCGCACAGATACGCAGTATTTT
CASSHGLAGGRSRTDTQYF
>15|NA|TRBD1|TRBJ2-3|TRBV5-1
TGCGCCAGCAGCTCGGGACAGGGTAGCTGGAATACGCAGTATTTT
CASSSGQGSWNTQYF
>15|NA|NA|TRBJ2-5|TRBV7-2
TGTGCCAGCAGCTTTCGACACGGCCCCGGGGTTACCCAGTACTTC
CASSFRHGPGVTQYF
>15|NA|NA|TRBJ1-5|TRBV3-1/TRBV3-2
TGTGCCAGCAGCCAAGATGCGGGGGCTTGGCAGCCCCAGCATTTT
CASSQDAGAWQPQHF
>16|NA|NA|TRBJ1-1|TRBV27
TGTGCCAGCAGCCCCGGACAGCTCCTTATGAACACTGAAGCTTTCTTT
CASSPGQLLMNTEAFF
>15|NA|NA|TRBJ1-2|TRBV2
TGTGCCAGCAGTGAAGCGCTTGGGGGCTCTAACGGCTACACCTTC
CASSEALGGSNGYTF
>16|few|TRBD1|TRBJ1-6|TRBV28
TGTGCCAGCAGTACATACAGGGGGCGAGGGGATTCACCCCTCCACTTT
CASSTYRGRGDSPLHF
>14|NA|NA|TRBJ1-1|TRBV4-1
TGCGCCAGCAGCCAGTGGGGGCTGAACACTGAAGCTTTCTTT
CASSQWGLNTEAFF
>14|NA|NA|TRBJ1-2|TRBV5-8
TGTGCCAGCAGCCCGTGGACTTTGAACTATGGCTACACCTTC
CASSPWTLNYGYTF
>14|NA|NA|TRBJ1-2|TRBV5-8
TGTGCCAGCAGCTTATTCAGGTTCAACTATGGCTACACCTTC
CASSLFRFNYGYTF
>16|few|TRBD2|TRBJ2-5|TRBV24-1
TGTGCCACCAGTTCATTAAATGCGGGGGGCGGAGAGACCCAGTACTTC
CATSSLNAGGGETQYF
>18|once|TRBD1|TRBJ1-2|TRBV11-2
TGTGCCAGCAGCCGAAGAACCGGACAGGGGGCGCGCGACTATGGCTACACCTTC
CASSRRTGQGARDYGYTF
>18|NA|TRBD2|TRBJ2-2|TRBV18
TGTGCCAGCTCACTTTACTCTAGCGGGGGCTCGAACACCGGGGAGCTGTTTTTT
CASSLYSSGGSNTGELFF
>14|NA|TRBD1|TRBJ2-7|TRBV15
TGTGCCACCAGCAGAGTGGGACAGGGGTACGAGCAGTACTTC
CATSRVGQGYEQYF
>14|NA|TRBD1|TRBJ1-6|TRBV29-1
TGCAGCGCAACGACAGGGGTCGCGAATTCACCCCTCCACTTT
CSATTGVANSPLHF
>16|NA|TRBD1|TRBJ2-5|TRBV5-1
TGCGCCAGCAGCATTACCGGGACAGCGTACCAAGAGACCCAGTACTTC
CASSITGTAYQETQYF
>14|NA|NA|TRBJ1-1|TRBV5-1
TGCGCCAGCAGAGCAGAAGTCAGGGGCGCTGAAGCTTTCTTT
CASRAEVRGAEAFF
>16|NA|NA|TRBJ1-2|TRBV3-1/TRBV3-2
TGTGCCAGCAGCCAAGGAACCTGGGACACTTACTATGGCTACACCTTC
CASSQGTWDTYYGYTF
>16|NA|TRBD1|TRBJ1-1|TRBV28
TGTGCCAGCAGTGATGACAGGGGGTATGTGAACACTGAAGCTTTCTTT
CASSDDRGYVNTEAFF
>16|NA|NA|TRBJ2-5|TRBV24-1
TGTGCCACCAGTGATTTAAAGAGCGGGACACAAGAGACCCAGTACTTC
CATSDLKSGTQETQYF
>14|NA|NA|TRBJ2-5|TRBV7-6
TGTGCCAGCAGCGCCGACGGGGGAGGAAAGACCCAGTACTTC
CASSADGGGKTQYF